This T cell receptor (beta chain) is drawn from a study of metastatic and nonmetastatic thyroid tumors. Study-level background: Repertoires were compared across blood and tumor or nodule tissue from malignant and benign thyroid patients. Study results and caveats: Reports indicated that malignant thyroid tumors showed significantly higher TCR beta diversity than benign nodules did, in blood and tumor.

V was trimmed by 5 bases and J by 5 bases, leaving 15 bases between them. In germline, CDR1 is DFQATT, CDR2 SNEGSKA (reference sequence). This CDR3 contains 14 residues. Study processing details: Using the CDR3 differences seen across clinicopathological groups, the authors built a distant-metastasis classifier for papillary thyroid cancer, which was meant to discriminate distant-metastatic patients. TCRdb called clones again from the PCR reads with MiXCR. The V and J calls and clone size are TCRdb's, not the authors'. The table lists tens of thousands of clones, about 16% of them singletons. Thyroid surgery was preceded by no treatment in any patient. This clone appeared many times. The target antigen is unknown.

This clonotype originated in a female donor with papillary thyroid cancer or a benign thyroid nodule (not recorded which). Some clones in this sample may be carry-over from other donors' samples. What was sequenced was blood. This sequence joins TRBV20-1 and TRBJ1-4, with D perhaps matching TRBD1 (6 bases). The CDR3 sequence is CSALTRQGNEKLFF. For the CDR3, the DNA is TGCAGTGCTCTCACCAGGCAGGGGAATGAAAAACTGTTTTTT.